This TCR beta chain is from a study of CD8 T cells in Susac syndrome. Study-level results: Only a relatively small number of individuals were included in the TCR sequencing and HLA analysis.

A word on this clonotype: Its antigen is still unknown.

RNA amounts of roughly 0.5 to 1 ug underwent reverse transcription with random hexamers. An immunoSEQ multiplex PCR amplified TCR beta CDR3 over 54 Vbeta and 13 Jbeta. Via MiXCR, TCRdb re-called the immunoSEQ multiplex PCR reads, giving one row per CDR3 protein. The profile covers about 73,000 distinct CDR3 sequences, with just under 95% appearing a single time and around 0.4% taken by the ten largest. Sequencing of TCR beta was carried out in blood CD8+ and CD4+ T cells. The multiple sclerosis controls were treatment-naive patients affected by stable or active relapsing-remitting disease. This TCR was sampled from a human donor with multiple sclerosis. The specimen sequenced was CD8+ T cells from PBMCs.

The CDR3 sequence: CASSYSEGREKLFF. The CDR3 DNA reads as TGTGCCAGCAGTTACTCGGAGGGACGGGAAAAACTGTTTTTT. The gene calls are TRBV6-5 and TRBJ1-4; TRBD1 is a possible D gene (5 bases). Germline CDR1 MNHEY, CDR2 SVGAGI. With 0 bases removed from V and 8 bases from J, the gap between germline ends came to 10 bases. The CDR3 totals 14 residues.